This T cell receptor beta chain was profiled in a study of blood T cell repertoires in COVID-19 (dated by TCRdb to between 2020 and 2021). Regarding the study in general: The collaborator samples originated in the United States, Italy and Spain and spanned the acute and convalescent phases of COVID-19. The repertoires were made available in a free public database intended to serve as a resource for research on the immune response to SARS-CoV-2. A de-identified subject ID, COVID-19 status, age in years and sex were almost always included in the sample metadata. Where available, HLA class I and class II types were obtained from metadata supplied by the sample provider rather than from assay-based typing. The prospective study material was composed of cDNA or gDNA derived from T cells, B-cell-depleted T cells, or PBMCs. Deeply sampled blood TCRbeta repertoires from subjects exposed to, actively infected with, or recovered from COVID-19 were included in the dataset. The samples were drawn from the first 160 participants of the ongoing ImmuneRACE study and from more than 1,000 subjects provided by 6 global collaborators. Findings and caveats that apply to the study as a whole: The amount of clinical and demographic metadata varied by source and participant and was provided uncurated.

Inclusive of the bounding cysteine and phenylalanine, the CDR3 is 16 residues long. The retained sequence is limited to the CDR3, 48 bases, with the frame set at the first base. The germline V gene encodes CDR1 SGHTA and CDR2 FQGNSA. Relative to germline, V is 0 bases shorter and J is 3 bases shorter, with 11 bases between their ends. Concerning this clone: Its antigen remains undetermined. Per-nucleotide qualities are absent, and no much larger clonotype sits a single base away.

At one collaborating source in Seattle, patients were enrolled during active infection and were followed longitudinally through the course of disease. Collaborating institutions collected whole blood in K2EDTA tubes following their own protocols. For TCRbeta analysis, collaborators shipped samples as frozen whole blood, isolated PBMCs, or DNA extracted from either of those sample types. TCRbeta CDR3 regions were amplified from genomic DNA by means of the immunoSEQ Assay, a bias-controlled multiplex PCR. As for how the authors treated the data: The number of nucleated cells in each sample was estimated by amplification of reference gene primers within the assay. Sequence reads were collapsed and filtered to measure the absolute abundance of every unique TCRbeta CDR3 rearrangement. For each sample, productive Simpson clonality was calculated by taking the square root of Simpson's diversity index across productive rearrangements. TCRdb holds this immuneACCESS table with in-frame rearrangements only. Some clones are missing; in checked studies, unresolved V genes explain under half, and the rest has no known cause. V and J calls and clone size are as listed in that table; D and trimming were resolved from the DNA. The sample table lists 30,000 to 40,000 clones, roughly 80% of them with a count of one. The ten largest make up about 3.2% of the sample.

This receptor was obtained from a man aged 70-80 years with COVID-19, enrolled during active disease. The rearrangement joined TRBV7-2 to TRBJ1-4, with the D gene not clear enough to name. Sequencing was performed on peripheral blood. The CDR3: CASSLAPWAANEKLFF. The nucleotide sequence reads as follows: TGTGCCAGCAGCTTAGCGCCGTGGGCAGCTAATGAAAAACTGTTTTTT.